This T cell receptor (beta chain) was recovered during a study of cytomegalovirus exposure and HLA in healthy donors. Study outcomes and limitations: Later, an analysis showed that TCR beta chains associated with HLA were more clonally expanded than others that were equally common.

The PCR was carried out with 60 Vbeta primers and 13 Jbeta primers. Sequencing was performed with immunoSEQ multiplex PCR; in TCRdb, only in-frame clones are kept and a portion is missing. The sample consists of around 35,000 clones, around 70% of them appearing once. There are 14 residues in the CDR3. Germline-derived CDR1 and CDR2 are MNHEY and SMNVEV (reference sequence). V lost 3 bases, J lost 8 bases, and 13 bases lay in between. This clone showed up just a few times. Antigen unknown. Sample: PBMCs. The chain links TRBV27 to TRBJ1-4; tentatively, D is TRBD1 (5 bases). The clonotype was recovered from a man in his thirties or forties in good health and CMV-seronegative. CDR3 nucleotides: TGTGCCAGCAGTTTTACGGGGGAAGGGGAAAAACTGTTTTTT. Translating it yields CASSFTGEGEKLFF.